Listed here are 10 T cell receptor beta chains from one sample, sequenced in a study of T cell repertoires in ileal Crohn's disease. Clones were read by immunoSEQ multiplex PCR, and TCRdb kept only the in-frame ones, dropping some. The table records more than 5,500 clones, about four fifths of them present only once. Sequenced material: ileal tissue. These receptors all stem from an adult with Crohn's disease.

The chain is built from TRBV7-7 and TRBJ2-5, with TRBD1 matching 9 bases. The CDR3 consists of 14 residues. The germline gives CDR1 SSHAT, CDR2 FNYEAQ (reference sequence). The J segment lost 5 bases and the V segment lost 5 bases, leaving 6 bases of the junction unmatched. Here the CDR3 reads CASSLGTGIETQYF. CDR3 sequence (DNA): TGTGCCAGCAGCCTGGGGACAGGGATCGAGACCCAGTACTTC.

This sequence joins TRBV9 and TRBJ1-2; D is uncertain. V dropped 0 bases and J dropped 5 bases, with 14 bases sitting between them. Germline V gene lookup returns CDR1 SGDLS and CDR2 YYNGEE. The CDR3 sequence is 15 residues long. CDR3 sequence (DNA): TGTGCCAGCAGCGTAGCTAGTGGATTCACATATGGCTACACCTTC. Translating gives CASSVASGFTYGYTF.

The DNA for the CDR3 is TGTGCCAGCAAAGCGGGAGGAGGCTACACCTTC. This codes for CASKAGGGYTF. The V and J genes are TRBV28 and TRBJ1-2; no reliable D call. CDR1 and CDR2 from the germline V gene are MDHEN and SYDVKM. CDR3 length: 11 amino acids. V was shortened by 7 bases and J by 8 bases, with 11 bases between the two germline ends.

The genes are TRBV9 and TRBJ2-1, with 7 bases aligning to TRBD1. J lost 2 bases, V lost 2 bases, and 4 bases had no gene match. The V gene's germline CDR1 is SGDLS and CDR2 YYNGEE. The CDR3 is 15 amino acids. The CDR3 loop reads CASSVRDRAYNEQFF. CDR3 DNA sequence: TGTGCCAGCAGCGTTCGTGACAGGGCCTACAATGAGCAGTTCTTC.

This clone was observed once. CDR3 coding DNA: TGTGCCAGCTCACCACTTGCAGACTACGAGCAGTACTTC. It specifies CASSPLADYEQYF. The chain recombines TRBV18 with TRBJ2-7; no firm D call. Trimming pared 1 base from V and 3 bases from J, leaving 7 bases between. Germline lookup yields CDR1 KGHSH and CDR2 LQKENI. The CDR3 consists of 13 residues.

V and J are TRBV18 and TRBJ1-2, with D uncertain. The CDR3 length is 13 residues. Deletions cut 6 bases from V and 7 bases from J, with 15 bases between. The germline V gene encodes CDR1 KGHSH and CDR2 LQKENI. The CDR3 is CASSRGPEAGYTF. DNA of the CDR3: TGTGCCAGCTCGCGCGGGCCGGAGGCTGGCTACACCTTC.

The chain links TRBV27 to TRBJ2-3; 11 bases agree with TRBD2. The CDR3 consists of 18 residues. Losses at the gene ends were 8 bases for V and 2 bases for J; bases not matched to a gene: 15. Looked up from germline, CDR1 is MNHEY and CDR2 is SMNVEV (reference sequence). The CDR3 nucleotides read TGTGCCAGCGCTCCTCTAGCGGGAGGATCGGGGTCCACAGATACGCAGTATTTT. Protein: CASAPLAGGSGSTDTQYF.

CDR3 coding DNA: TGTGCCAGCCGCCCTAGGTTCGACGAGCAGTACTTC. Translating it yields CASRPRFDEQYF. The V gene is TRBV2, the J gene TRBJ2-7, with D unresolved. The germline V gene has CDR1 SNHLY and CDR2 FYNNEI. The CDR3 extends over 12 amino acids. V lost 8 bases to trimming and J lost 5 bases, with 13 bases between them.

This clone was counted a single time. This chain uses TRBV9 with TRBJ2-3; 8 nucleotides line up with TRBD2. The CDR3 runs 15 residues. J was trimmed by 1 base and V by 4 bases; bases with no gene match: 5. Germline V CDR1 and CDR2: SGDLS, YYNGEE. The CDR3 reads CASSRGRGGTDTQYF. Written as DNA, the CDR3 is TGTGCCAGCAGCCGAGGGCGGGGGGGCACAGATACGCAGTATTTT. Full variable domain (rest looked up from reference TRBV9 and TRBJ2-3): DSGVTQTPKHLITATGQRVTLRCSPRSGDLSVYWYQQSLDQGLQFLIQYYNGEERAKGNILERFSAQQFPDLHSELNLSSLELGDSALYFCASSRGRGGTDTQYFGPGTRLTVL.

The chain combines TRBV6-4 with TRBJ2-3; D is possibly TRBD1 (5 bases). CDR3 length: 14 residues. V lost 7 bases to trimming and J lost 7 bases, with 18 bases between them. Germline V gives CDR1 MRHNA, CDR2 SNTAGT. The CDR3 sequence is CASMSQGSANTQYF. The CDR3 region has the DNA TGTGCCAGCATGAGTCAGGGATCGGCGAATACGCAGTATTTT.